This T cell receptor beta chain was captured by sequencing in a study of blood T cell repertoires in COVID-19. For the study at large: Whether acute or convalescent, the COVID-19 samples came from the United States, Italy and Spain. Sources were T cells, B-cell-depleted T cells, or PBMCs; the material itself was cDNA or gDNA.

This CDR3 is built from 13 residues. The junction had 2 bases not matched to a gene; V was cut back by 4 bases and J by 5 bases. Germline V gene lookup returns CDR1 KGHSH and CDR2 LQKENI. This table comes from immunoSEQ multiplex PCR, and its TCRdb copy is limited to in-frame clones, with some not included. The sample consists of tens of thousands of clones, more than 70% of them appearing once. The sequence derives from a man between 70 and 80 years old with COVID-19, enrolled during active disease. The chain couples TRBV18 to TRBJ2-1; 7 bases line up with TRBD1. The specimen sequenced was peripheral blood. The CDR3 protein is CASSRQGNNEQFF. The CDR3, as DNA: TGTGCCAGCTCACGACAGGGAAACAATGAGCAGTTCTTC.